This T cell receptor (beta chain) was recorded in a study of blood T cells in healthy people across ages. At the level of the study: Template switching captured about one barcoded beta molecule per two T cells. Study-wide results and limits: Compared with aged donors, long-lived donors showed fewer expanded clones, suggesting selection.

A second PCR of roughly 7 to 11 cycles used a sample-barcoded 5' primer and a J-beta primer mix. One entry per CDR3 protein, called by TCRdb with MiXCR from the 5' RACE reads. There are around 650,000 distinct CDR3 sequences in the sample; around 41% occur only once, and about 30% lies in the top ten. Remarks on this clonotype: Antigen specificity is unknown. Germline and junction disagree at one end, which may indicate a read error.

The receptor comes from a man aged 80 or over in good health. Sequencing was done on a sample of blood.

The CDR3 sequence: CASSQEDTLYF. The CDR3 bases are TGTGCCAGCAGCCAAGAAGATACGCTGTATTTT. V and J are TRBV3-1 and TRBJ2-3; D not certain. The CDR3 contains 11 residues. Germline V gene lookup returns CDR1 LGHDT and CDR2 YNNKEL (reference sequence).